The clone carrying this T cell receptor (beta chain) was observed a handful of times. Antigen specificity is unknown. The table came from immunoSEQ multiplex PCR; TCRdb's copy has only in-frame clones and leaves some out. The sample has 30,000 or so clones, around 79% seen once. Trimming pared 5 bases from V and 0 bases from J, leaving 13 bases between. The germline CDR1 and CDR2 sequences are SGHTA and FQGNSA. This CDR3 has 16 residues. Unexposed donor CD4+ T cells date from about 2010-2019, before the COVID-19 pandemic. CD4+ T cells were isolated from the cells after around 11 days of culture. These data originate in a study of CD4 T cells in relation to SARS-CoV-2 and coronaviruses.

Sequencing input: CD4+ T cells from PBMCs, cultured in vitro. The sequence came from a human donor in good health. The chain combines TRBV7-2 with TRBJ2-2; D possibly matches TRBD1 or TRBD2 (5 bases each). CDR3 DNA sequence: TGTGCCAGCAGCCGCTTGGGGACGACGAACACCGGGGAGCTGTTTTTT. This translates into CASSRLGTTNTGELFF.